These 9 T cell receptor beta chains were sequenced from one sample in a study of identical twins. Via MiXCR, TCRdb re-called the 5' RACE reads, giving one row per CDR3 protein. The sample includes 500,000 to 550,000 distinct CDR3 sequences, 20% to 25% of them seen just once. These sequences were also reported in another study, on yellow fever vaccine responses in identical twins.

Sequencing was performed on CD4+ T cells sorted from blood. Receptors originate from a woman aged 18-30 years in good health.

Of note for this clonotype: At one boundary the junction diverges from the germline segment, which might be a read error. The chain couples TRBV4-1 to TRBJ1-6; TRBD1 agrees at 10 bases. The CDR3 runs to 16 residues. CDR1 and CDR2 (germline): MGHRA, YSYEKL. The CDR3 region has the DNA TGCGCCAGCAGCCGCGGACAGGGGGGGCTGATTGACGCTACGTACTTT. Residues: CASSRGQGGLIDATYF.

The V call is TRBV4-1, the J call TRBJ1-2, with a possible D match to TRBD1 (5 bases). CDR3 size: 13 residues. V was pared by 3 bases and J by 6 bases, with 11 bases between. Germline loops: CDR1 MGHRA, CDR2 YSYEKL. The CDR3 region has the DNA TGCGCCAGCAGCCAGCAGGGTAGGGATGGCTACACCTTC. This gives the protein CASSQQGRDGYTF.

The chain has TRBV29-1 and TRBJ2-1; TRBD1 matches 11 bases. With 6 bases clipped from V and 7 bases from J, the junction kept 8 bases outside the gene matches. This CDR3 is 14 amino acids long. Germline-derived CDR1 and CDR2 are SQVTM and ANQGSEA. CDR3 protein: CSVDGQGARNEQFF. In DNA, the CDR3 is TGCAGCGTCGACGGACAGGGGGCTCGGAATGAGCAGTTCTTC.

The V gene is TRBV5-6, the J gene TRBJ2-2; TRBD2 agrees at 8 bases. This CDR3 is 16 amino acids long. Looked up from germline, CDR1 is SGHDT and CDR2 is YYEEEE. V was pared by 5 bases and J by 7 bases, with 13 bases of the junction left unmatched. CDR3 residues: CASSPIAGLSSGELFF. The DNA for the CDR3 is TGTGCCAGCAGTCCCATAGCGGGACTCTCCAGCGGGGAGCTGTTTTTT.

This clonotype has a handful of counts. The CDR3 coding sequence is TGTGCCAGCACCACCTTTAGTGTGTCTGGGGCCAACGTCCTGACTTTC. It translates to CASTTFSVSGANVLTF. This chain links TRBV12-3 or TRBV12-4 with TRBJ2-6; D is unclear. The length of the CDR3 is 16 residues. V lost 7 bases and J lost 1, with 14 bases in between.

The chain carries TRBV20-1 and TRBJ1-2; no clear D. Germline CDR1 reads DFQATT; CDR2 reads SNEGSKA (reference sequence). This CDR3 spans 14 amino acids. Between the trimmed V and J ends, which lost 1 base and 4 bases, there was a span of 13 bases. The CDR3 protein is CSARASGQSYGYTF. The DNA of the CDR3 is TGCAGTGCTAGAGCTTCTGGGCAGAGCTATGGCTACACCTTC.

The CDR3 coding sequence is TGTGCCAGCAGCCCCCGGGGTTTAGCGGGGCGAAGCTCCTACAATGAGCAGTTCTTC. It specifies CASSPRGLAGRSSYNEQFF. The chain carries TRBV11-2 and TRBJ2-1, with TRBD2 matching over 8 bases. V was clipped by 5 bases and J by 0 bases; unmatched bases: 15. The CDR3 runs to 19 residues. Germline CDR1 and CDR2: SGHAT and FQNNGV. Full variable domain (missing parts from reference TRBV11-2 and TRBJ2-1): EAGVAQSPRYKIIEKRQSVAFWCNPISGHATLYWYQQILGQGPKLLIQFQNNGVVDDSQLPKDRFSAERLKGVDSTLKIQPAKLEDSAVYLCASSPRGLAGRSSYNEQFFGPGTRLTVL.

A few counts support this clonotype. V and J are TRBV18 and TRBJ2-5; no clear D. From germline, CDR1 is KGHSH and CDR2 LQKENI. V dropped 5 bases and J dropped 5 bases, with 15 bases sitting between them. CDR3 length: 14 amino acids. This chain's CDR3 is CASSRFYLGETQYF. CDR3 DNA: TGTGCCAGCTCAAGGTTTTACCTCGGGGAGACCCAGTACTTC.

This clonotype was counted between two and nine times. The chain employs TRBV27 and TRBJ1-5, with D unresolved. Germline V CDR1 and CDR2: MNHEY, SMNVEV (reference sequence). The length of the CDR3 is 13 residues. Trimming removed 5 bases from V and 0 bases from J, with 5 bases in between. CDR3 DNA: TGTGCCAGCAGTAAGCATAGCAATCAGCCCCAGCATTTT. As protein: CASSKHSNQPQHF.